The T cell receptor beta chain under discussion was sequenced for a study of blood T cell repertoires in COVID-19. Overall study: Nucleic acid was either cDNA or gDNA, and it came from T cells, B-cell-depleted T cells, or PBMCs.

Per the original data handling: Scientists estimated how many nucleated cells there were by amplifying reference gene primers. Libraries were prepared by immunoSEQ multiplex PCR; TCRdb keeps only in-frame clonotypes and omits some of them. V and J calls and clone size come straight from that table; D and trimming were deduced from the DNA. The table has roughly 180,000 clones, less than 90% seen once; the top ten hold about 4.4%. CDR1 is SGHDN, CDR2 FVKESK, per germline. The CDR3 spans 14 residues. J was trimmed by 4 bases and V by 6 bases; bases with no gene match: 6. Either two negative PCRs, clearance, or symptom resolution qualified Cohort 3 donors as recovered.

V gene TRBV14 combines with J gene TRBJ1-3; 7 bases match TRBD1. This TCR came from a woman between 50 and 59 years old who had recovered from COVID-19. Sequenced: PBMCs or T cells enriched from blood (not recorded which). CDR3 DNA: TGTGCCAGCAGTCCTACAGGGGAAGGAAACACCATATATTTT. This gives the protein CASSPTGEGNTIYF.